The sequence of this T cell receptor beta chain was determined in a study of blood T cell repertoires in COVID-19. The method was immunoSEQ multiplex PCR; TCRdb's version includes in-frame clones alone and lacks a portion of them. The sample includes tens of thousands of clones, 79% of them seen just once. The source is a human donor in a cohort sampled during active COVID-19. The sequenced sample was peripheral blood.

CDR3 region: CASSGGGPETQYF. CDR3 coding DNA: TGTGCCAGCAGCGGGGGGGGCCCGGAGACCCAGTACTTC. The chain links TRBV7-3 to TRBJ2-5, with a possible D match to TRBD2 (7 bases). CDR3 length: 13 amino acids. Between the trimmed V and J ends, which lost 5 bases and 5 bases, there was a span of 12 bases. Germline values: CDR1 SGHTA, CDR2 FQGTGA.